One sample yielded the 18 T cell receptor beta chains listed below, sequenced in a study of circulating and synovial CD4+ cells in juvenile arthritis. Data came from immunoSEQ multiplex PCR; TCRdb stores just in-frame clones and leaves some out. The table lists around 32,000 clones, around 96% of them singletons. The specimen was CD4+ T cells from blood. The origin of the receptors is a human donor with juvenile idiopathic arthritis.

This clone was seen just once. This sequence joins TRBV4-2 and TRBJ1-5, with 10 bases fitting TRBD1. V shed 1 base and J 7 bases; nucleotides not matched to a gene: 1. The V gene's germline CDR1 is LGHNA and CDR2 YNFKEQ. This CDR3 region has 14 residues. CDR3 loop: CASSQGDRGQPQHF. In DNA form, the CDR3 reads TGTGCCAGCAGCCAAGGGGACAGGGGACAGCCCCAGCATTTT.

The CDR3 DNA reads as TGTGCCAGCAGTTTAGGAGGGCTGGGGAGATTCAATCAGCCCCAGCATTTT. It encodes CASSLGGLGRFNQPQHF. The genes are TRBV28 and TRBJ1-5; D call uncertain. The CDR3 has 17 residues. The germline CDR1 and CDR2 sequences are MDHEN and SYDVKM. V lost 2 bases, J lost 3 bases, and 17 bases lay in between.

The chain joins TRBV5-1 to TRBJ2-3; D is perhaps TRBD2 (6 bases). V dropped 2 bases and J dropped 5 bases, with 12 bases sitting between them. Germline CDR1 and CDR2: SGHRS and YFSETQ. The CDR3 totals 14 residues. The DNA for the CDR3 is TGCGCCAGCAGCTTAGCACCGGGGGTAGATACGCAGTATTTT. Translating it yields CASSLAPGVDTQYF.

CDR3 sequence (DNA): TGTGCCAGTAGTCCCGGACTAGCGGGTTACTCCAGAAACATTCAGTACTTC. Translated, it gives CASSPGLAGYSRNIQYF. The chain recombines TRBV19 with TRBJ2-4; 11 nucleotides match TRBD2. This CDR3 has 17 amino acids. V lost 5 bases and J lost 6; bases outside the gene matches: 12. Germline CDR1 reads LNHDA; CDR2 reads SQIVND (reference sequence).

J is TRBJ2-3 and V is TRBV4-2, with D tentatively TRBD2 (5 bases). V lost 3 bases to trimming and J lost 5 bases, with 12 bases between them. This CDR3 contains 14 residues. Germline V gene lookup returns CDR1 LGHNA and CDR2 YNFKEQ. The chain's CDR3 is CASSQALEGDTQYF. CDR3 DNA: TGTGCCAGCAGCCAGGCACTCGAGGGAGATACGCAGTATTTT.

V gene TRBV5-6 combines with J gene TRBJ2-5, with 7 bases lining up with TRBD2. Losses at the gene ends were 1 base for V and 5 bases for J; bases not matched to a gene: 14. From germline, CDR1 is SGHDT and CDR2 YYEEEE. This CDR3 is built from 17 residues. Here the CDR3 reads CASSLNRGGWGGETQYF. The CDR3 DNA reads as TGTGCCAGCAGCTTGAATCGCGGGGGATGGGGCGGTGAGACCCAGTACTTC.

This chain joins TRBV18 and TRBJ1-1; D not resolved. V was trimmed by 3 bases and J by 0 bases, leaving 14 bases between them. This CDR3 region has 16 residues. Germline V gene lookup returns CDR1 KGHSH and CDR2 LQKENI. In DNA, the CDR3 is TGTGCCAGCTCACCTCTCGAGGGCGCTTTGAACACTGAAGCTTTCTTT. Its translation: CASSPLEGALNTEAFF.

The V call is TRBV9, the J call TRBJ2-7; TRBD1 aligns across 10 bases. Germline values: CDR1 SGDLS, CDR2 YYNGEE. This CDR3 is built from 15 residues. V lost 4 bases to trimming and J lost 4 bases; unmatched junction nucleotides: 8. The CDR3 coding sequence is TGTGCCAGCAGCACTCAGGACAGGGGGGGGTACGAGCAGTACTTC. Translating gives CASSTQDRGGYEQYF.

The gene calls are TRBV6-1 and TRBJ1-1; possibly TRBD1 for D (6 bases). Germline lookup yields CDR1 MNHNS and CDR2 SASEGT. The V gene lost 6 bases and the J gene lost 4 bases, with 12 bases spanning the gap. The CDR3 runs to 13 residues. The CDR3 sequence is CASRGTGTTEAFF. CDR3 nucleotides: TGTGCCAGCAGAGGCACAGGGACCACTGAAGCTTTCTTT.

The J gene is TRBJ1-1, the V gene TRBV5-1; tentative D call: TRBD1 (6 bases). Looked up from germline, CDR1 is SGHRS and CDR2 is YFSETQ. The V and J ends lost 4 bases and 5 bases respectively, with 21 bases between them. This CDR3 comprises 16 residues. This chain's CDR3 is CASSKFTGHLGTEAFF. The CDR3, as DNA: TGCGCCAGCAGCAAATTCACGGGACACCTAGGGACTGAAGCTTTCTTT.

V is TRBV30 and J is TRBJ1-5, with unresolved D. Germline values: CDR1 GTSNPN, CDR2 SVGIG (reference sequence). The germline V and J ends were trimmed by 4 bases and 2 bases, with 12 bases remaining between them. This CDR3 has 14 residues. CDR3 nucleotide sequence: TGTGCCTGGAAGCGTTTCGCAGGCAATCAGCCCCAGCATTTT. It yields the protein CAWKRFAGNQPQHF.

The rearrangement joins TRBV18 to TRBJ1-5; D perhaps matches TRBD1 (6 bases). In germline, CDR1 is KGHSH, CDR2 LQKENI. The CDR3 extends over 15 amino acids. Trimming took off 3 bases at V and 3 bases at J, with 12 bases between the two ends. CDR3 in DNA: TGTGCCAGCTCACCCGGGGCAGGGGTCAATCAGCCCCAGCATTTT. It specifies CASSPGAGVNQPQHF.

The chain has TRBV10-3 and TRBJ2-7; possibly TRBD2 for D (6 bases). The V gene's germline CDR1 is ENHRY and CDR2 SYGVKD. This CDR3 region has 15 residues. The V end was cut by 6 bases, the J end by 8 bases, with 23 bases between. CDR3 in amino acids: CAIRPPGLPYRQQYF. The CDR3 DNA follows: TGTGCCATCAGACCGCCGGGACTCCCCTACCGCCAGCAGTACTTC.

This sequence joins TRBV9 and TRBJ2-1; 8 bases match TRBD1. The CDR3 sequence is 18 residues long. Germline loops: CDR1 SGDLS, CDR2 YYNGEE. With V trimmed by 3 bases and J by 0 bases, 11 bases remained unmatched. CDR3 residues: CASSALDRVEGSYNEQFF. The CDR3 region has the DNA TGTGCCAGCAGCGCCCTGGACAGGGTAGAAGGCTCCTACAATGAGCAGTTCTTC.

This chain links TRBV5-4 with TRBJ1-6, with D maybe TRBD1 (5 bases). Germline V CDR1 and CDR2: SGHNT, YYREEE (reference sequence). V lost 0 bases to trimming and J lost 9 bases, with 13 bases between them. The CDR3 is 15 residues long. DNA of the CDR3: TGTGCCAGCAGCTTGGCCGGGACTTTGGGTTCACCCCTCCACTTT. It translates to CASSLAGTLGSPLHF.

J is TRBJ2-3 and V is TRBV27; 11 bases are shared with TRBD1. This CDR3 comprises 14 residues. V was clipped by 5 bases and J by 7 bases; unmatched bases: 5. The V gene's germline CDR1 is MNHEY and CDR2 SMNVEV (reference sequence). CDR3 sequence (DNA): TGTGCCAGCAGTCCGGACAGGGGGCAACATACGCAGTATTTT. Protein sequence: CASSPDRGQHTQYF.

V is TRBV9 and J is TRBJ1-3; D is possibly TRBD1 (5 bases). V lost 2 bases, J lost 5 bases, and 17 bases lay in between. The CDR3 is made up of 16 amino acids. Germline V gene lookup returns CDR1 SGDLS and CDR2 YYNGEE. The CDR3 nucleotides are TGTGCCAGCAGCGTGGGGCAGACCCAAGATCGAAACACCATATATTTT. Protein product: CASSVGQTQDRNTIYF.

This chain uses TRBV7-9 with TRBJ1-4; D not resolved. Germline CDR1 is SEHNR and CDR2 is FQNEAQ (reference sequence). The CDR3 is 15 amino acids. Trimming removed 1 base from V and 0 bases from J, with 6 bases in between. CDR3 sequence (DNA): TGTGCCAGCAGCTTAGACAGCCCAACTAATGAAAAACTGTTTTTT. Its protein is CASSLDSPTNEKLFF.